This section outlines one T cell receptor beta chain sequence together with its context. Its target antigen remains unknown. The record has no base qualities; no much larger clone is one base away. The data stem from a study of cytomegalovirus exposure and HLA in healthy donors (TCRdb year 2017). Study-level background: In an earlier analysis of roughly 500 of the donors, around 300 Gb of sequence data and approximately 100 million unique TCR beta sequences from 150 million to 200 million T cells were reported. Approximately 330 gigabases of sequencing data and roughly 81 million unique TCR sequences made up an early release that covered 500 to 700 HLA-typed donors. Of the 300 to 450 genotyped donors, over 65% fell in the genetic ancestry cluster associated with self-reported Caucasian donors. The study aimed to test whether signatures of past pathogen exposure could be identified by cataloging public T cell receptors. Using immunosequencing, the study profiled T cell repertoires from fewer than 850 subjects and related those repertoires to cytomegalovirus serostatus. In addition to the first cohort of several hundred subjects, a separate validation cohort of approximately 110 different subjects was used. To predict cytomegalovirus infection status, the study combined high-throughput TCR immunosequencing, statistical association of individual TCRs with disease status, and machine learning. To study patterns of TCR occurrence, a later analysis re-analyzed previously published TCR beta repertoires from more than 550 donors and added high-resolution HLA genotyping. In the later analysis, no new phenotypic data were used to find candidate immune exposures; instead, reliance was placed on TCR beta sequences and their occurrence across donors. An earlier analysis of nearly 600 of the donors applied high-throughput TCR beta sequencing to assess whether each TCR beta V gene segment acted as functional or pseudogenic. Donor age, sex, ethnicity and CMV serostatus were collected together with the repertoire data. A later genetic analysis took genome-wide SNP genotypes for about three fifths of the 666 donors and used that subset as a discovery cohort. All discovery cohort repertoires had been generated on a single sequencing platform. Both class I and class II loci were covered by HLA typing, at four-digit resolution. The number of donors typed differed by locus, with roughly 620-630 for A, B, C, DRB1 and DQB1, around 500 for DQA1, over 600 for DPA1, and around 450 for DPB1. A few DR-DQ haplotypes were treated as single units for association and clustering because of strong linkage in the cohort. Among about 370 genotyped donors of the cohort, an average of approximately 200,000 unique TCR beta nucleotide sequences was sequenced per donor, of which approximately 19% were non-productive. General findings and caveats noted by the study authors: The authors suggested that the approach could potentially be extended to other disease states and immunological phenotypes. A further reported finding was that TCR beta sequences accurately predicted the HLA-A and HLA-B alleles for most subjects in the first cohort. The classifier was reported to diagnose cytomegalovirus status with high specificity and sensitivity in both the original cohort and the validation cohort. Because some donors lacked HLA typing at each locus, the association tests relied only on the typed subset. The only immune exposure information available for the cohort was CMV serostatus. In a later analysis, most CMV-associated TCR beta chains were found to appear HLA-restricted, with HLA associations seemingly driven largely by CMV exposure. In vitro tests confirmed that a few of the cytomegalovirus-associated TCR beta chains recognize cytomegalovirus antigens. This cohort had only TCR beta chains sequenced, and the lack of alpha or paired-chain data limited which features could be detected. A group of highly shared sequence variants was considered likely to be a technical artifact of the sequencing pipeline. Presence/absence analyses assumed roughly uniform sequencing depth across donors, an assumption that may not hold. In a later analysis, 15,000 to 20,000 TCR beta sequences were associated with specific HLA alleles at a false discovery rate of 0.05. Some IMGT-functional V segments, including TRBV6-2 and TRBV6-3, could not be distinguished by the 87-base-pair reads and were therefore excluded. In an earlier analysis of a few hundred of the donors, most TCR beta V segments were observed in productive rearrangements about 87% or about 30% of the time, broadly matching IMGT annotations. Because counts were too low, roughly 16 rarely observed V segments, including chromosome 9 orphons, were excluded from the earlier analysis of some 590 of the donors. In a later analysis, TCR association rates were found to vary across HLA loci, with the most associated TCRs seen for DRB1 alleles and the fewest for HLA-C alleles. The study listed over 150 TCR beta chains as associated with cytomegalovirus. Across donors, most TCR sequences were observed very rarely, whereas some public TCRs were present in many individuals. In a later genetic analysis, a missense DCLRE1C variant was associated with V-gene and J-gene trimming of TCR beta chains, and the association was replicated in an independent cohort. Correlated functional status among segregating V segments might reflect linkage disequilibrium, but an unknown experimental factor could not be ruled out. Assigning TCR associations to individual alleles was difficult when HLA alleles, especially DR and DQ, strongly co-occurred. In a later analysis, several top co-occurrence clusters were reported to appear linked to parvovirus B19, influenza, CMV and Epstein-Barr virus. In a later analysis, HLA-associated TCR beta chains were found to be more clonally expanded and to have lower generation probabilities than equally common non-associated chains. Compared with the 666-donor mean, donors in an Asian-associated ancestry cluster had fewer N-insertions in productive TCRs, according to a later genetic analysis.

As encoded in the germline V gene, CDR1 is SGHAT while CDR2 is FQNNGV. The CDR3 contains 15 residues, cysteine and phenylalanine counted. Left in the record is the CDR3 DNA by itself, 45 bases read in frame from the first base. Germline trimming: 4 bases from V, 0 bases from J; junction bases outside gene matches: 3. The cohort comprised some 700 healthy bone marrow donors. At the time of sampling, all cohort members were nominally healthy, though unrecorded immune exposures were likely present. The donor tested CMV seronegative and was one of the 352 seronegative cohort members. Each donor provided a peripheral blood sample, and peripheral blood mononuclear cells were used for TCR beta sequencing. The Qiagen DNeasy Blood Extraction Kit was used to extract genomic DNA from the blood cell samples. The library was produced with the immunoSEQ multiplex PCR assay. For the multiplex PCR, a mixture combining 60 forward primers for TCR Vbeta segments and 13 reverse primers for TCR Jbeta segments was used. A multiplex PCR assay on genomic DNA amplified the CDR3 region of rearranged TCR beta genes. Amplified TCR beta libraries were sequenced as 87-base-pair reads on the Illumina HiSeq System. Processing in the source paper ran as follows. Across the roughly 640 repertoires, a later analysis counted about 81 million unique TCR beta chains, some 11 million of which were shared by at least two donors. A nearest-neighbor algorithm error-corrected the raw reads and collapsed the reads into unique sequences, merging closely related sequences to remove PCR and sequencing errors. To assign V, D and J gene segments, CDR3 sequences were aligned to IMGT reference sequences. For a sequence to be retained, a match of at least six nucleotides was required to both a V gene segment and a J gene segment. Rearrangements were classified as productive when the CDR3 lacked stop codons and remained in frame with V and J, and all other rearrangements were classified as non-productive. CDR3 was defined by IMGT convention, running from the second conserved V-encoded cysteine to the conserved J-encoded phenylalanine. The earlier analysis of about 530 of the donors excluded any sequence lacking an unambiguous match to a single V gene segment. In an earlier analysis of around 600 of the donors, V segments were called functional above 56.7% productive rearrangements and were called segregating when the between-donor standard deviation exceeded 5%. A statistical classification framework was built to diagnose cytomegalovirus status from the catalog of TCR beta chain sequences. In a later analysis, TCR nucleotide sequences were compared against IMGT/GENE-DB human TR gene sequences so that V and J genes could be assigned. A later analysis assigned CDR3 sequences and most-parsimonious VDJ recombination scenarios with the TCRdist pipeline. In a later analysis, each TCR beta chain was defined by its CDR3 amino acid sequence together with its V-gene family, and reads without a unique V-gene family were excluded. In a later analysis, approximately 590 highly shared, low-generation-probability nucleotide sequences were removed to address suspected cross-contamination and a sequencing artifact. In a later analysis, a clonal expansion index was calculated for each public chain from normalized within-repertoire ranks of inferred template counts. A later analysis computed generation probabilities with a VDJ recombination model fitted to out-of-frame rearrangements, and checked the results against IGoR. In a later analysis, hypergeometric tests were used to score TCR-TCR, TCR-HLA and TCR-CMV co-occurrence, with a repertoire-size bias correction applied to TCR pairs. A later analysis estimated false discovery rates by permuting HLA or CMV assignments 20 times. A later analysis grouped co-occurring TCRs with DBSCAN, adding TCRdist sequence similarity when clustering within HLA-allele-positive subsets. For co-occurrence clustering, repertoires with fewer than 30,000 or more than 120,000 public chains were excluded, along with 4 to 6 repertoires with anomalous nucleotide sharing. The table was pulled from immuneACCESS by TCRdb, which kept in-frame rearrangements only. Such tables lose some clones; where checked, under half of the loss comes from unresolved V genes, and the rest has no known cause. V and J calls plus clone size are reproduced from that table; the DNA served to infer D and trimming. Present in this sample are tens of thousands of clones, 75% to 85% of which were seen just once. The ten largest account for about 4% of the sample.

The TCR comes from a woman aged 18-35 years in good health and CMV-seronegative. The sample comprised PBMCs. The chain is assembled from TRBV11-2 and TRBJ2-1, with 7 bases aligning to TRBD2. This receptor carries the CDR3 CASSSSGPSYNEQFF. The bases read TGTGCCAGCAGCTCTAGCGGCCCCTCCTACAATGAGCAGTTCTTC.